The 9 T cell receptor beta chains presented below share a single source sample, sequenced in a study of cytomegalovirus exposure and HLA in healthy donors. The data were produced by immunoSEQ multiplex PCR, yet TCRdb's version contains in-frame clones alone and is incomplete. The table includes about 180,000 clones, about 85% detected once. Sequenced sample: PBMCs. The receptors shown here come from a man between 18 and 29 years old in good health and CMV-seropositive.

The chain combines TRBV19 with TRBJ2-7, with D perhaps matching TRBD1 (6 bases). The V gene's germline CDR1 is LNHDA and CDR2 SQIVND (reference sequence). Trimming shortened V by 3 bases and J by 4 bases, and 13 bases separated the two germline ends. This CDR3 is built from 14 residues. In nucleotides, the CDR3 is TGTGCCAGTAGTATCCGGGACAAGACTTACGAGCAGTACTTC. It encodes CASSIRDKTYEQYF.

This sequence joins TRBV20-1 and TRBJ1-5, with unresolved D. Germline CDR1 and CDR2: DFQATT and SNEGSKA (reference sequence). The CDR3 is 9 amino acids. V lost 6 bases, J lost 6 bases, and 3 bases lay in between. This CDR3 reads CSAGQPQHF. The DNA for the CDR3 is TGCAGTGCCGGTCAGCCCCAGCATTTT.

J is TRBJ2-7 and V is TRBV7-2, with D hard to call. Looked up from germline, CDR1 is SGHTA and CDR2 is FQGNSA. Trimming pared 2 bases from V and 5 bases from J, leaving 13 bases between. The CDR3 consists of 14 residues. CDR3 amino acids: CASSLSSGPHEQYF. DNA of the CDR3: TGTGCCAGCAGCTTATCCTCTGGGCCCCACGAGCAGTACTTC.

A remark on this clone: At one end, the junction sequence differs from germline, possibly due to a read error. The rearrangement links TRBV9 to TRBJ2-5, with D perhaps TRBD2 (5 bases). The germline CDR1 and CDR2 sequences are SGDLS and YYNGEE. The CDR3 totals 13 residues. CDR3 nucleotides: TGTACCAGCAGCACTAGTCTACAAGAGACCCAGTACTTC. Translation gives CTSSTSLQETQYF.

In its sample, this clone was seen once. V is TRBV6-6 and J is TRBJ1-1; no clear D gene. This CDR3 is 14 amino acids long. Between the trimmed V and J ends, which lost 8 bases and 4 bases, there was a span of 17 bases. The germline V gene encodes CDR1 MNHNY and CDR2 SVGAGI (reference sequence). The CDR3 nucleotides are TGTGCCAGCTCCCACGGGATGGGTGGCACTGAAGCTTTCTTT. As protein: CASSHGMGGTEAFF.

V and J are TRBV4-1 and TRBJ1-1; D call uncertain. The V gene's germline CDR1 is MGHRA and CDR2 YSYEKL. The CDR3 contains 12 residues. V gave up 0 bases and J gave up 7 bases, with 6 bases separating them. The CDR3 here is CASSQDLSEAFF. CDR3 nucleotides: TGCGCCAGCAGCCAAGATCTGAGTGAAGCTTTCTTT.

The rearrangement links TRBV19 to TRBJ1-2, with unresolved D. CDR1 LNHDA and CDR2 SQIVND come from the germline V gene (reference sequence). Deletions cut 7 bases from V and 2 bases from J, with 11 bases between. The CDR3 has 13 residues. Here the CDR3 DNA reads TGTGCCAGTACTGAGGCAGCCAACTATGGCTACACCTTC. This sequence encodes CASTEAANYGYTF.

The CDR3 here is CASSFRDTGTEAFF. The CDR3 DNA follows: TGTGCCAGCAGCTTCCGGGACACCGGCACTGAAGCTTTCTTT. This rearrangement joins TRBV5-4 to TRBJ1-1; D might be TRBD1 (6 bases). V was pared by 2 bases and J by 4 bases, with 12 bases between. The CDR3 runs 14 residues. Germline-derived CDR1 and CDR2 are SGHNT and YYREEE (reference sequence).

This clone is a singleton in its sample. The chain uses TRBV6-1 and TRBJ1-2, with 8 bases fitting TRBD1. V gave up 10 bases and J gave up 2 bases; unmatched junction bases: 12. The CDR3 has 15 residues. CDR1 MNHNS and CDR2 SASEGT come from the germline V gene. CDR3 in amino acids: CANELPPGGNYGYTF. The CDR3 bases are TGTGCCAACGAGCTCCCCCCAGGGGGCAACTATGGCTACACCTTC.